Presented here are 3 T cell receptor beta chains from one specimen sequenced in a study of long-term antiretroviral therapy in people with HIV. Sequencing relied on immunoSEQ assay v3.0, run at survey level. Measured with immunoSEQ multiplex PCR; TCRdb has only the in-frame clones, and not every one. The sample lists around 16,000 clones; around 84% were seen once. Sequencing used unsorted PBMCs, obtained 0.5 years after starting antiretroviral therapy. These receptors all come from a woman aged 40-49 years with HIV.

V usage is TRBV9 and J usage is TRBJ1-2; possibly TRBD1 for D (5 bases). There are 15 residues in the CDR3. From germline, CDR1 is SGDLS and CDR2 YYNGEE. The germline V and J ends were trimmed by 4 bases and 0 bases, with 13 bases remaining between them. This CDR3 is CASSSLDTANYGYTF. As DNA, the CDR3 is TGTGCCAGCAGCTCCCTGGACACGGCTAACTATGGCTACACCTTC. The entire variable domain, with the rest obtained from reference TRBV9 and TRBJ1-2, is as follows: DSGVTQTPKHLITATGQRVTLRCSPRSGDLSVYWYQQSLDQGLQFLIQYYNGEERAKGNILERFSAQQFPDLHSELNLSSLELGDSALYFCASSSLDTANYGYTFGSGTRLTVV.

V is TRBV6-4 and J is TRBJ2-1, with 11 bases identical to TRBD2. The CDR3 covers 15 residues. Germline V gene lookup returns CDR1 MRHNA and CDR2 SNTAGT. With V trimmed by 3 bases and J by 4 bases, 2 bases remained unmatched. CDR3 sequence: CASSEGLAAYNEQFF. In nucleotides, the CDR3 is TGTGCCAGCAGTGAGGGACTAGCGGCGTACAATGAGCAGTTCTTC.

The genes are TRBV18 and TRBJ2-5, with D perhaps assigned TRBD1 or TRBD2 (5 bases each). CDR1 and CDR2 from the germline V gene are KGHSH and LQKENI. The CDR3 is 14 amino acids. Trimming left V 2 bases short and J 8 bases short, with 15 bases between. CDR3 nucleotide sequence: TGTGCCAGCTCACCAGGAGTGCTAGGGGACACCCAGTACTTC. Residues: CASSPGVLGDTQYF.